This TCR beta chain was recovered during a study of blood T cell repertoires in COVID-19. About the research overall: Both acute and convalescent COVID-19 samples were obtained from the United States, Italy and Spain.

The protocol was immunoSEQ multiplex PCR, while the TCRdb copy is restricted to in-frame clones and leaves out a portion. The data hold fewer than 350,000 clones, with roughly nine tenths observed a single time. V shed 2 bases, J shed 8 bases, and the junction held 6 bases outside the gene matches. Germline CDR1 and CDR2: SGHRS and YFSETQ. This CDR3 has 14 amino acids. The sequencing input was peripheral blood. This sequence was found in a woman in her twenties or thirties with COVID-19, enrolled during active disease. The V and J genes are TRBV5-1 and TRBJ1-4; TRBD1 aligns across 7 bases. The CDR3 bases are TGCGCCAGCAGCTTAGGAGGGGGCGGCGAAAAACTGTTTTTT. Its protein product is CASSLGGGGEKLFF.